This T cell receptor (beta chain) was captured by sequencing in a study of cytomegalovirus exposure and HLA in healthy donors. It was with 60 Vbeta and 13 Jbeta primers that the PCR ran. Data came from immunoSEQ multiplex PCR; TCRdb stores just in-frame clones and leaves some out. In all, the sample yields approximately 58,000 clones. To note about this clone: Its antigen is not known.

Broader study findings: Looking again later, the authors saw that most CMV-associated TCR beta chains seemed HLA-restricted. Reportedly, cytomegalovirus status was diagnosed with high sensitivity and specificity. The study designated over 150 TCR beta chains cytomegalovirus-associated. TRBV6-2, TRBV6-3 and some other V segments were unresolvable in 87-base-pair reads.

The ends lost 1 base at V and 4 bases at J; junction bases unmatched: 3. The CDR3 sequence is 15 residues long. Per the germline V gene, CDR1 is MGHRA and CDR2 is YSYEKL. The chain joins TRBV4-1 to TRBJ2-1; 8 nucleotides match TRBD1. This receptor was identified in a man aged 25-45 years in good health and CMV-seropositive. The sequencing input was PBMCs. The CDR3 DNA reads TGCGCCAGCAGCCAAGTGACAGGGGATTACAATGAGCAGTTCTTC. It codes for CASSQVTGDYNEQFF.